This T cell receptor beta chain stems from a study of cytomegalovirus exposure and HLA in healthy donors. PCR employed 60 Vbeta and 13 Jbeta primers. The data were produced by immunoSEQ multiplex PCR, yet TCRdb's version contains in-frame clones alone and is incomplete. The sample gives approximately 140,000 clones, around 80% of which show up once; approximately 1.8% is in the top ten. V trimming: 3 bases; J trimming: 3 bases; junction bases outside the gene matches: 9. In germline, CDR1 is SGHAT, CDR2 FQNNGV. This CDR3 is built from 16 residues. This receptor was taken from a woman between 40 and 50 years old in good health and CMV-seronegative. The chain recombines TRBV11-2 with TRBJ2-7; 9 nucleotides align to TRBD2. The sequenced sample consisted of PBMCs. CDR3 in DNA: TGTGCCAGCAGCTTGGGGCTAGCGGGGACTTTCTACGAGCAGTACTTC. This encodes CASSLGLAGTFYEQYF.